The 11 T cell receptor beta chains given below trace back to one sample, sequenced in a study of shared clonotypes between healthy human individuals. Clones were read by immunoSEQ multiplex PCR, and TCRdb kept only the in-frame ones, dropping some. The sample lists some 2.1 million clones; roughly 95% were seen once. Naive CD8 cells comprised CD45RO-negative, CCR7-positively selected cells, excluding terminally differentiated effector memory CD45RA+ cells. The specimen sequenced was naive CD8+ T cells from PBMCs. The source of these receptors is a man between 18 and 35 years old in good health. Some clones in this sample may be carry-over from other donors' samples.

The chain is built from TRBV30 and TRBJ2-5; D might be TRBD2 (5 bases). The CDR3 covers 11 residues. Germline V gene sequence: CDR1 GTSNPN, CDR2 SVGIG (reference sequence). V was cut by 2 bases and J by 6 bases, with 7 bases left in between. CDR3 in amino acids: CAWSREQTQYF. The CDR3 nucleotides read TGTGCCTGGAGTCGGGAACAGACCCAGTACTTC. Together with reference TRBV30 and TRBJ2-5, the CDR3 gives the full variable domain: SQTIHQWPATLVQPVGSPLSLECTVEGTSNPNLYWYRQAAGRGLQLLFYSVGIGQISSEVPQNLSASRPQDRQFILSSKKLLLSDSGFYLCAWSREQTQYFGPGTRLLVL.

The V call is TRBV4-3, the J call TRBJ2-1, with TRBD2 matching 10 bases. This CDR3 has 16 amino acids. CDR1 is LGHNA and CDR2 is YSLEER in the germline V gene. Unmatched junction bases numbered 4, after V lost 2 bases and J lost 3 bases. The CDR3 protein is CASSQKGLAVYNEQFF. In DNA, the CDR3 is TGCGCCAGCAGCCAAAAAGGACTAGCGGTCTACAATGAGCAGTTCTTC.

The chain combines TRBV19 with TRBJ1-2; no clear D gene. From germline, CDR1 is LNHDA and CDR2 SQIVND (reference sequence). V lost 9 bases, J lost 0 bases, and 5 bases lay in between. CDR3 length: 11 amino acids. The CDR3 DNA reads TGTGCCAGCGGAGCTAACTATGGCTACACCTTC. Its protein is CASGANYGYTF.

This clone was seen a single time. This chain uses TRBV4-3 with TRBJ1-3, with D hard to call. Germline V gene data show CDR1 as LGHNA and CDR2 as YSLEER. CDR3 size: 13 residues. V lost 4 bases and J lost 2, with 6 bases in between. CDR3 coding DNA: TGCGCCAGCAGCCTTCGAACTGGAAACACCATATATTTT. It is translated as CASSLRTGNTIYF.

This clone was found a few times. This specimen includes other DNA sequences encoding the same CDR3. The gene calls are TRBV9 and TRBJ1-1; D call uncertain. The length of the CDR3 is 13 residues. Germline CDR1 and CDR2: SGDLS and YYNGEE. Trimming removed 3 bases from V and 0 bases from J, with 6 bases in between. This CDR3 reads CASSAGLNTEAFF. The DNA for the CDR3 is TGTGCCAGCAGCGCTGGACTGAACACTGAAGCTTTCTTT.

The chain uses TRBV2 and TRBJ1-4, with D uncertain. Per germline, CDR1 SNHLY and CDR2 FYNNEI. The CDR3 totals 14 residues. Between the trimmed V and J ends, which lost 1 base and 5 bases, there was a span of 8 bases. The CDR3 sequence: CASSEGTQNEKLFF. As DNA, the CDR3 is TGTGCCAGCAGTGAAGGGACTCAAAATGAAAAACTGTTTTTT.

The chain carries TRBV6-1 and TRBJ1-3; D ambiguous. CDR3 length equals 15 residues. Germline V lookup: CDR1 MNHNS, CDR2 SASEGT. V lost 6 bases and J 3 bases, leaving 15 bases between the germline ends. The CDR3 is CASSISLQYGNTIYF. The CDR3 region has the DNA TGTGCCAGCAGCATTTCCCTTCAATATGGAAACACCATATATTTT.

In this sample, this clone turned up once. The chain recombines TRBV6-1 with TRBJ2-3, with 7 bases matching TRBD2. The CDR3 covers 14 residues. The ends lost 8 bases at V and 2 bases at J; junction bases unmatched: 7. Germline V gene data show CDR1 as MNHNS and CDR2 as SASEGT. In DNA, the CDR3 is TGTGCCAGCGGGACGGCGGGAGTCACAGATACGCAGTATTTT. Translating it yields CASGTAGVTDTQYF.

The chain carries TRBV7-9 and TRBJ2-2; 7 positions agree with TRBD1. Germline CDR1 is SEHNR and CDR2 is FQNEAQ (reference sequence). The CDR3 is 12 residues long. V lost 8 bases and J lost 7; bases outside the gene matches: 4. DNA of the CDR3: TGTGCCAGCGTACAGGGGTACGGGGAGCTGTTTTTT. It is translated as CASVQGYGELFF.

This clone has just a few counts. CDR3 in amino acids: CASYKNTEAFF. CDR3 nucleotides: TGTGCCAGCTATAAGAACACTGAAGCTTTCTTT. The chain recombines TRBV2 with TRBJ1-1, with D hard to call. This CDR3 spans 11 amino acids. CDR1 and CDR2 from the germline V gene are SNHLY and FYNNEI. With 8 bases removed from V and 1 base from J, the gap between germline ends came to 5 bases.

The chain has TRBV5-1 and TRBJ2-7; TRBD2 matches 13 bases. Trimming at V came to 4 bases and at J to 6 bases, leaving 4 bases not matched to a gene. Germline V CDR1 and CDR2: SGHRS, YFSETQ. CDR3 length: 14 amino acids. For the CDR3, the DNA is TGCGCCAGCAGCAGGACTAGCGGGAGTGTCGAGCAGTACTTC. This translates into CASSRTSGSVEQYF.